Presented here are 11 T cell receptor beta chains from one specimen sequenced in a study of blood T cells in healthy people across ages. Next came a second PCR, run for about 6 to 11 cycles, which used a sample-barcoded 5' primer along with a J-beta primer mix. TCRdb processed the 5' RACE reads anew with MiXCR; each CDR3 protein has one entry. The data contain about 640,000 distinct CDR3 sequences, roughly 50% of them seen just once; the ten biggest clones take up over 35%. The specimen sequenced was blood. The receptors derive from a man between 60 and 75 years old in good health.

This clonotype showed up many times. The rearrangement links TRBV4-1 to TRBJ1-5; D is uncertain. CDR1 is MGHRA, CDR2 YSYEKL, per germline. Trimming stripped 1 base from V and 1 base from J, with 11 bases between. This CDR3 region has 16 residues. The CDR3: CASSQVGIGSNQPQHF. The CDR3 DNA sequence: TGCGCCAGCAGCCAAGTCGGGATCGGGAGCAATCAGCCCCAGCATTTT.

The V gene is TRBV5-1, the J gene TRBJ2-5; D remains ambiguous. TRBJ2-7 explains the end of the DNA better; the J call may be wrong. The V gene's germline CDR1 is SGHRS and CDR2 YFSETQ. This CDR3 spans 17 amino acids. For the CDR3, the DNA is TGCGCCAGCAGCTTGGCGGCAGGCCTGATGGATCGCTACGAGCAGTACTTC. This encodes CASSLAAGLMDRYEQYF.

The CDR3 DNA reads as TGCAGCGCCACAATATCAGGGCATAATCAGCCCCAGCATTTT. Translated: CSATISGHNQPQHF. The rearrangement joins TRBV29-1 to TRBJ1-5, with a tentative D call TRBD1 (5 bases). CDR3 size: 14 residues. Germline lookup yields CDR1 SQVTM and CDR2 ANQGSEA. The V end was cut by 7 bases, the J end by 4 bases, with 17 bases between.

This chain connects TRBV20-1 to TRBJ2-1, with D possibly being TRBD2 (6 bases). Germline loops: CDR1 DFQATT, CDR2 SNEGSKA (reference sequence). The V end was cut by 0 bases, the J end by 5 bases, with 14 bases between. The CDR3 spans 15 residues. CDR3 bases: TGCAGTGCTAGAGATCCAGGGAGGCCGGACAATGAGCAGTTCTTC. Its protein is CSARDPGRPDNEQFF.

This clonotype was seen a few times. This chain connects TRBV20-1 to TRBJ2-5; 8 nucleotides line up with TRBD1. V shed 6 bases, J shed 4 bases, and the junction held 7 bases outside the gene matches. The CDR3 is 13 residues long. Per germline, CDR1 DFQATT and CDR2 SNEGSKA (reference sequence). CDR3 sequence reads: CSAPDRAAETQYF. DNA for the CDR3: TGCAGTGCCCCGGACAGGGCGGCAGAGACCCAGTACTTC.

Only one count was recorded for this clonotype. This chain uses TRBV6-6 with TRBJ2-3; perhaps TRBD2 as D (6 bases). Germline V CDR1 and CDR2: MNHNY, SVGAGI (reference sequence). Deletions cut 8 bases from V and 13 bases from J, with 19 bases between. This CDR3 comprises 12 residues. CDR3 residues: CASGLQAGGKYF. The CDR3 coding sequence is TGTGCCAGCGGACTCCAAGCGGGCGGGAAGTATTTT.

The chain joins TRBV6-1 to TRBJ2-2, with D hard to call. The CDR3 extends over 16 amino acids. CDR1 and CDR2 from the germline V gene are MNHNS and SASEGT. V was clipped by 6 bases and J by 2 bases, with 16 bases between them. CDR3 in DNA: TGTGCCAGCAGAAAACCGCCGGAGAGAAACACCGGGGAGCTGTTTTTT. Translating it yields CASRKPPERNTGELFF.

This clonotype has ten or more counts. V usage is TRBV6-2 or TRBV6-3 and J usage is TRBJ2-7; D gene ambiguous. CDR3 length equals 15 residues. Trimming shortened V by 0 bases and J by 1 base, and 10 bases separated the two germline ends. The germline CDR1 and CDR2 sequences are MNHEY and SVGEGT. This chain's CDR3 is CASSYSLVRSYEQYF. CDR3 coding DNA: TGTGCCAGCAGTTACTCGTTAGTTCGATCCTACGAGCAGTACTTC.

The chain has TRBV20-1 and TRBJ2-4, with D possibly TRBD2 on 5 matching bases. The end of the DNA fits TRBJ2-7 better, so the J call may be wrong. The length of the CDR3 is 13 residues. Germline CDR1 DFQATT, CDR2 SNEGSKA (reference sequence). Here the CDR3 reads CSAMSLAQSEQYF. Written as DNA, the CDR3 is TGCAGTGCTATGTCCCTAGCTCAATCCGAGCAGTACTTC.

There are many counts of this clonotype. The chain employs TRBV29-1 and TRBJ2-3; D possibly corresponds to TRBD1 (5 bases). This CDR3 has 13 amino acids. Germline CDR1 is SQVTM and CDR2 is ANQGSEA. Deletions cut 6 bases from V and 0 bases from J, with 10 bases between. This CDR3 is CSVTTESTDTQYF. The CDR3 coding sequence is TGCAGCGTGACGACAGAAAGCACAGATACGCAGTATTTT.

The V and J genes are TRBV6-2 or TRBV6-3 and TRBJ1-1, with a weak D call TRBD1 (5 bases). The CDR3 has 16 residues. Germline CDR1 reads MNHEY; CDR2 reads SVGEGT. The germline V and J ends were trimmed by 7 bases and 2 bases, with 20 bases remaining between them. CDR3 region: CASTLRTGGANTEAFF. The CDR3 nucleotides read TGTGCCAGCACCCTACGGACTGGGGGAGCAAACACTGAAGCTTTCTTT.